Following are 15 T cell receptor beta chains from one sample sequenced in a study of shared clonotypes between healthy human individuals. Data came from immunoSEQ multiplex PCR; TCRdb stores just in-frame clones and leaves some out. Counted here are 2.5 million or so clones, around 94% occurring once; the ten biggest clones make up roughly 0.15%. What was sequenced was naive CD4+ T cells sorted from blood. Indicated subset: CD45RA+ positively selected. The receptors come from a man between 18 and 35 years old in good health.

The rearrangement links TRBV25-1 to TRBJ2-7; D possibly corresponds to TRBD1 (6 bases). In germline, CDR1 is MGHDK, CDR2 SYGVNS. V lost 2 bases, J lost 3 bases, and 8 bases lay in between. The CDR3 spans 13 residues. CDR3 DNA sequence: TGTGCCAGCAGTGAAACAGGGAACTACGAGCAGTACTTC. Translation gives CASSETGNYEQYF.

V gene TRBV6-1 combines with J gene TRBJ1-5; the D gene is possibly TRBD1 (5 bases). The germline V gene encodes CDR1 MNHNS and CDR2 SASEGT. The V gene lost 7 bases and the J gene lost 4 bases, with 11 bases spanning the gap. The CDR3 is made up of 13 amino acids. The CDR3 loop reads CASTLGGNQPQHF. The CDR3 DNA follows: TGTGCCAGCACCCTGGGGGGGAATCAGCCCCAGCATTTT.

The genes are TRBV28 and TRBJ1-2; D unresolved. The CDR3 length is 14 residues. Trimming pared 1 base from V and 6 bases from J, leaving 12 bases between. Germline V gives CDR1 MDHEN, CDR2 SYDVKM. The CDR3 sequence is CASSLLLISHGYTF. The CDR3 DNA follows: TGTGCCAGCAGTTTATTGCTCATCTCCCATGGCTACACCTTC.

The chain is built from TRBV2 and TRBJ1-4; D is unresolved. The CDR3 spans 13 residues. Trimming cost V 7 bases and J 5 bases, with 11 bases left between them. Germline CDR1 SNHLY, CDR2 FYNNEI. The CDR3 bases are TGTGCCAGCATGGAGGAAATCAATGAAAAACTGTTTTTT. Protein sequence: CASMEEINEKLFF.

J is TRBJ2-3 and V is TRBV7-8; the match to TRBD2 covers 14 bases. J lost 3 bases, V lost 5 bases, and 10 bases had no gene match. The V gene's germline CDR1 is SGHVS and CDR2 FQNEAQ. This CDR3 region has 18 residues. Written as DNA, the CDR3 is TGTGCCAGCAGCGAAGAAAGGACTAGCGGGAGGATTACAGATACGCAGTATTTT. This codes for CASSEERTSGRITDTQYF.

CDR3 sequence (DNA): TGTGCCTGGAGTCTCAGGCTTAGCACAGATACGCAGTATTTT. Amino acid sequence: CAWSLRLSTDTQYF. The chain uses TRBV30 and TRBJ2-3; no definite D call. CDR3 length: 14 residues. CDR1 is GTSNPN and CDR2 is SVGIG in the germline V gene (reference sequence). The V gene lost 2 bases and the J gene lost 0 bases, with 9 bases spanning the gap.

The chain couples TRBV5-1 to TRBJ1-1; D gene ambiguous. The germline CDR1 and CDR2 sequences are SGHRS and YFSETQ. CDR3 length equals 15 residues. The germline V and J ends were trimmed by 0 bases and 4 bases, with 13 bases remaining between them. The CDR3 DNA sequence: TGCGCCAGCAGCTTGGTAGGAGAAGTGGGCACTGAAGCTTTCTTT. Translated, it gives CASSLVGEVGTEAFF.

This chain connects TRBV7-2 to TRBJ2-1; 9 positions match TRBD2. This CDR3 has 16 residues. CDR1 SGHTA and CDR2 FQGNSA come from the germline V gene. The J segment lost 3 bases and the V segment lost 3 bases, leaving 6 bases of the junction unmatched. The DNA of the CDR3 is TGTGCCAGCAGCTTTTCCGGGACTAGCTACTACAATGAGCAGTTCTTC. Encoded protein: CASSFSGTSYYNEQFF.

V usage is TRBV10-3 and J usage is TRBJ1-2; no firm D call. This CDR3 is 13 amino acids long. V was clipped by 6 bases and J by 7 bases, with 15 bases between them. Germline V CDR1 and CDR2: ENHRY, SYGVKD. The CDR3 DNA reads as TGTGCCATCAGCGTCTTGATGGGGAGTGGCTACACCTTC. Translation: CAISVLMGSGYTF.

This chain links TRBV18 with TRBJ2-7; possible D gene TRBD1, 6 bases. The CDR3 runs 16 residues. Trimming cost V 1 base and J 1 base, with 14 bases left between them. Germline CDR1 reads KGHSH; CDR2 reads LQKENI. CDR3 sequence: CASSPLRGTLSYEQYF. As DNA, the CDR3 is TGTGCCAGCTCACCACTCAGGGGAACCCTTTCCTACGAGCAGTACTTC.

The rearrangement uses TRBV7-9 and TRBJ2-7; a possible D gene is TRBD2 (6 bases). Germline CDR1 SEHNR, CDR2 FQNEAQ (reference sequence). Trimming took 4 bases from V and 6 from J, leaving 16 bases between them. The CDR3 length is 14 residues. CDR3 bases: TGTGCCAGCAGCTGGGGGGAGGAGGGTATCGAGCAGTACTTC. This sequence encodes CASSWGEEGIEQYF.

The chain combines TRBV7-2 with TRBJ1-1; D remains ambiguous. Germline V gene lookup returns CDR1 SGHTA and CDR2 FQGNSA. V lost 5 bases and J 0 bases, leaving 10 bases between the germline ends. This CDR3 contains 14 residues. The CDR3 sequence is CASSIELLNTEAFF. CDR3 coding DNA: TGTGCCAGCAGCATCGAGCTACTGAACACTGAAGCTTTCTTT.

J is TRBJ1-1 and V is TRBV19; TRBD1 might be the D (5 bases). The V end was cut by 7 bases, the J end by 1 base, with 7 bases between. The germline CDR1 and CDR2 sequences are LNHDA and SQIVND (reference sequence). This CDR3 has 12 amino acids. The CDR3 protein is CASNGGNTEAFF. As DNA, the CDR3 is TGTGCCAGTAACGGGGGGAACACTGAAGCTTTCTTT.

J is TRBJ2-7 and V is TRBV5-6; D unclear. Germline lookup yields CDR1 SGHDT and CDR2 YYEEEE. The CDR3 length is 13 residues. V gave up 2 bases and J gave up 0 bases, with 6 bases separating them. This CDR3 is CASSLVHSYEQYF. In DNA, the CDR3 is TGTGCCAGCAGCTTAGTTCACTCCTACGAGCAGTACTTC. The variable domain in full, with the rest retrieved from reference TRBV5-6 and TRBJ2-7, is DAGVTQSPTHLIKTRGQQVTLRCSPKSGHDTVSWYQQALGQGPQFIFQYYEEEERQRGNFPDRFSGHQFPNYSSELNVNALLLGDSALYLCASSLVHSYEQYFGPGTRLTVT.

The chain couples TRBV6-5 to TRBJ2-1; D not resolved. The CDR3 runs 15 residues. Trimming removed 5 bases at V and 2 bases at J, with 13 bases between. Per the germline V gene, CDR1 is MNHEY and CDR2 is SVGAGI. The CDR3 nucleotides read TGTGCCAGCAGTGCCAGTGGTGGCACCTACAATGAGCAGTTCTTC. Amino acids: CASSASGGTYNEQFF.